The 20 T cell receptor beta chains reported below all come from one sample, sequenced in a study of cytomegalovirus exposure and HLA in healthy donors. PCR was performed using 60 Vbeta and 13 Jbeta primers. Clones were read by immunoSEQ multiplex PCR, and TCRdb kept only the in-frame ones, dropping some. Among around 120,000 clones listed, roughly 71% were seen once. Source material: PBMCs. These receptors were obtained from a man in his forties in good health and CMV-seropositive.

This clone was seen a few times. CDR3: CASSIQYYDSYGYTF. In DNA form, the CDR3 reads TGTGCCAGTAGTATTCAATATTATGACAGCTATGGCTACACCTTC. The genes are TRBV19 and TRBJ1-2; possible D gene TRBD1, 5 bases. V was cut by 3 bases and J by 4 bases, with 15 bases left in between. Germline lookup yields CDR1 LNHDA and CDR2 SQIVND (reference sequence). This CDR3 spans 15 amino acids.

This chain connects TRBV19 to TRBJ1-5; D is unclear. The CDR3 runs to 13 residues. Trimming cost V 7 bases and J 6 bases, with 13 bases left between them. Germline V CDR1 and CDR2: LNHDA, SQIVND (reference sequence). CDR3 coding DNA: TGTGCCAGTACTCCGGGAAGTAGTCAGCCCCAGCATTTT. Encoded protein: CASTPGSSQPQHF.

This clone was seen only a few times. The chain uses TRBV6-6 and TRBJ2-1; 13 nucleotides match TRBD2. This CDR3 contains 16 residues. J lost 5 bases, V lost 2 bases, and 3 bases had no gene match. Germline V gene lookup returns CDR1 MNHNY and CDR2 SVGAGI (reference sequence). CDR3 bases: TGTGCCAGCAGTTACAGGACTAGCGGGAGTGACAATGAGCAGTTCTTC. Its translation: CASSYRTSGSDNEQFF.

The chain has TRBV19 and TRBJ1-2; D gene unclear. Between the trimmed V and J ends, which lost 0 bases and 6 bases, there was a span of 11 bases. The CDR3 totals 14 residues. Germline V gene sequence: CDR1 LNHDA, CDR2 SQIVND (reference sequence). The chain's CDR3 is CASSIDPAGDGYTF. CDR3 coding DNA: TGTGCCAGTAGTATAGATCCGGCGGGCGATGGCTACACCTTC.

The gene calls are TRBV6-5 and TRBJ1-2; TRBD1 matches 7 bases. Losses at the gene ends were 8 bases for V and 4 bases for J; bases not matched to a gene: 7. The CDR3 has 13 amino acids. Germline-derived CDR1 and CDR2 are MNHEY and SVGAGI. CDR3 sequence: CASVVRGPYGYTF. As DNA, the CDR3 is TGTGCCAGCGTGGTAAGGGGGCCCTATGGCTACACCTTC.

V gene TRBV13 combines with J gene TRBJ2-1; 14 bases agree with TRBD2. This CDR3 comprises 16 residues. Unmatched junction bases numbered 10, after V lost 5 bases and J lost 10 bases. Per the germline V gene, CDR1 is PRHDT and CDR2 is FYEKMQ (reference sequence). Here the CDR3 reads CASSLVGTSGSWEQFF. In DNA form, the CDR3 reads TGTGCCAGCAGCCTAGTCGGGACTAGCGGGAGTTGGGAGCAGTTCTTC. Filled out from reference TRBV13 and TRBJ2-1, the complete variable domain reads AAGVIQSPRHLIKEKRETATLKCYPIPRHDTVYWYQQGPGQDPQFLISFYEKMQSDKGSIPDRFSAQQFSDYHSELNMSSLELGDSALYFCASSLVGTSGSWEQFFGPGTRLTVL.

This clone was detected a few times. This rearrangement joins TRBV9 to TRBJ1-1, with D unclear. The V end was cut by 0 bases, the J end by 11 bases, with 11 bases between. This CDR3 contains 12 residues. In germline, CDR1 is SGDLS, CDR2 YYNGEE. CDR3 DNA: TGTGCCAGCAGCGTAGGTTTAGGAGAGGCTTTCTTT. As protein: CASSVGLGEAFF.

The rearrangement links TRBV30 to TRBJ1-3, with TRBD1 matching over 7 bases. Germline V CDR1 and CDR2: GTSNPN, SVGIG (reference sequence). Unmatched junction bases numbered 3, after V lost 3 bases and J lost 4 bases. The CDR3 runs 13 residues. The CDR3 protein is CAWRQGPGNTIYF. The DNA of the CDR3 is TGTGCCTGGAGACAGGGGCCCGGAAACACCATATATTTT.

The genes are TRBV5-1 and TRBJ2-7, with D perhaps given as TRBD1 or TRBD2 (6 bases each). V was pared by 4 bases and J by 7 bases, with 12 bases between. Germline lookup yields CDR1 SGHRS and CDR2 YFSETQ. There are 12 residues in the CDR3. This CDR3 is CASSLTGREQYV. The CDR3 DNA sequence: TGCGCCAGCAGCCTAACAGGGAGGGAGCAGTACGTC.

This chain joins TRBV29-1 and TRBJ1-1; a weak D match, TRBD1 (5 bases). The CDR3 contains 12 residues. The ends were cut back, 4 bases at V and 4 bases at J, with 10 bases in the middle. Per germline, CDR1 SQVTM and CDR2 ANQGSEA. The CDR3 DNA sequence: TGCAGCGTTGTAAGGGGAGGCACTGAAGCTTTCTTT. Translating gives CSVVRGGTEAFF.

This chain links TRBV6-5 with TRBJ2-2; 7 nucleotides line up with TRBD2. V was pared by 2 bases and J by 3 bases, with 6 bases of the junction left unmatched. The germline V gene encodes CDR1 MNHEY and CDR2 SVGAGI. The CDR3 runs to 16 residues. DNA for the CDR3: TGTGCCAGCAGTTACGGACTAGACGTTCACACCGGGGAGCTGTTTTTT. This gives the protein CASSYGLDVHTGELFF.

The sample holds a few counts of this clone. The chain employs TRBV11-3 and TRBJ2-1, with 11 positions matching TRBD2. With 4 bases clipped from V and 5 bases from J, the junction kept 4 bases outside the gene matches. The V gene's germline CDR1 is SGHNT and CDR2 YENEEA. The length of the CDR3 is 15 residues. The CDR3 is CASSSSGRQHNEQFF. The CDR3 DNA reads as TGTGCCAGCAGCTCTAGCGGGAGGCAACACAATGAGCAGTTCTTC.

The rearrangement links TRBV9 to TRBJ1-4; D might be TRBD1 (5 bases). The germline gives CDR1 SGDLS, CDR2 YYNGEE. Between the trimmed V and J ends, which lost 0 bases and 2 bases, there was a span of 5 bases. The CDR3 is made up of 14 amino acids. CDR3 residues: CASSVEGTNEKLFF. DNA of the CDR3: TGTGCCAGCAGCGTAGAGGGGACTAATGAAAAACTGTTTTTT.

The table lists this clone with a few counts. The chain joins TRBV5-1 to TRBJ2-2; a possible D gene is TRBD1 (6 bases). From germline, CDR1 is SGHRS and CDR2 YFSETQ. V was cut by 6 bases and J by 4 bases, with 13 bases left in between. The CDR3 extends over 14 amino acids. The chain's CDR3 is CASKQGLGTGELFF. CDR3 sequence (DNA): TGCGCCAGCAAACAGGGTCTGGGCACCGGGGAGCTGTTTTTT. Based on the CDR3 plus reference TRBV5-1 and TRBJ2-2, the full variable domain is KAGVTQTPRYLIKTRGQQVTLSCSPISGHRSVSWYQQTPGQGLQFLFEYFSETQRNKGNFPGRFSGRQFSNSRSEMNVSTLELGDSALYLCASKQGLGTGELFFGEGSRLTVL.

The chain uses TRBV7-2 and TRBJ2-1; 8 bases align to TRBD2. Germline assignment: CDR1 SGHTA and CDR2 FQGNSA. After removal of 5 bases from V and 7 bases from J, the junction contained 10 bases not matched to a gene. This CDR3 contains 15 residues. The CDR3 sequence is CASSKSGSLSNEQFF. CDR3 in DNA: TGTGCCAGCAGCAAGAGCGGGAGTCTTTCGAATGAGCAGTTCTTC.

There are a few counts of this clone. This chain joins TRBV9 and TRBJ1-5; D may be TRBD1 (6 bases). The length of the CDR3 is 15 residues. The V gene lost 2 bases and the J gene lost 3 bases, with 12 bases spanning the gap. Germline CDR1 and CDR2: SGDLS and YYNGEE. CDR3 coding DNA: TGTGCCAGCAGCGTGGAGGACAGAATCAATCAGCCCCAGCATTTT. This codes for CASSVEDRINQPQHF. The complete variable domain, with remaining parts taken from reference TRBV9 and TRBJ1-5, reads DSGVTQTPKHLITATGQRVTLRCSPRSGDLSVYWYQQSLDQGLQFLIQYYNGEERAKGNILERFSAQQFPDLHSELNLSSLELGDSALYFCASSVEDRINQPQHFGDGTRLSIL.

The chain uses TRBV28 and TRBJ2-5; tentatively, D is TRBD1 (6 bases). This CDR3 comprises 14 residues. Germline CDR1 and CDR2: MDHEN and SYDVKM. V lost 4 bases to trimming and J lost 3 bases, with 12 bases between them. The DNA for the CDR3 is TGTGCCAGCAGTTATGGCAGGGGAAAAGAGACCCAGTACTTC. Translating gives CASSYGRGKETQYF.

The chain uses TRBV28 and TRBJ2-7; 7 bases match TRBD2. Unmatched junction bases numbered 6, after V lost 5 bases and J lost 2 bases. The germline gives CDR1 MDHEN, CDR2 SYDVKM. There are 14 residues in the CDR3. CDR3 sequence reads: CASSMGLNPYEQYF. The CDR3 region has the DNA TGTGCCAGCAGTATGGGACTAAACCCCTACGAGCAGTACTTC.

The chain recombines TRBV4-3 with TRBJ2-3; 8 nucleotides line up with TRBD2. Trimming took 6 bases from V and 5 from J; bases not matched to a gene: 10. This CDR3 has 15 residues. The germline V gene encodes CDR1 LGHNA and CDR2 YSLEER. The CDR3 nucleotides read TGCGCCAGCAGTTATCAACGGGAGGGGGGAGATACGCAGTATTTT. It specifies CASSYQREGGDTQYF.

The chain uses TRBV2 and TRBJ2-7; possible D gene TRBD2, 6 bases. CDR3 length: 13 amino acids. V lost 7 bases and J 0 bases, leaving 10 bases between the germline ends. Germline V gene data show CDR1 as SNHLY and CDR2 as FYNNEI. CDR3 loop: CASTPSVSYEQYF. For the CDR3, the DNA is TGTGCCAGCACCCCTAGCGTCTCCTACGAGCAGTACTTC.